Given below is one T cell receptor beta chain in context. This specimen comes from a study of blood T cell repertoires in COVID-19. Study as a whole: Acute and convalescent COVID-19 samples came from the United States, Italy and Spain. T cells, B-cell-depleted T cells, or PBMCs provided the cDNA or gDNA that served as material.

Profiled with immunoSEQ multiplex PCR; TCRdb holds only in-frame clones, not every one. In the table there are 400,000 to 450,000 clones, approximately 90% of which are singletons. The germline gives CDR1 MNHEY, CDR2 SVGAGI. The CDR3 contains 16 residues. Trimming cost V 4 bases and J 8 bases, with 23 bases left between them. This TCR came from a man between 18 and 35 years old with COVID-19, enrolled during active disease. The specimen was peripheral blood. This chain links TRBV6-5 with TRBJ1-2; D is uncertain. The CDR3 DNA sequence: TGTGCCAGCAGTTTTTTGTTGGAAGGGAGAGCGGTAGGCTACACCTTC. This codes for CASSFLLEGRAVGYTF.